The clone carrying this T cell receptor (beta chain) was counted a few times. What it binds is not known. V lost 0 bases, J lost 5 bases, and 4 bases stayed unmatched. The CDR3 has 16 amino acids. Germline loops: CDR1 SGHRS, CDR2 YFSETQ. This record comes from a study of CD8+ T cells in alopecia areata. In the study overall: The investigators scored severity in treated patients by the percentage of affected scalp area. Study-wide results and caveats: Sequences from scalp samples also cover resident alphabeta T cells of normal skin.

Noted treatment: oral pan-JAK inhibitor, 5-10 mg twice daily. It was from PBMCs that CD4+ and CD8+ T cells were sorted. Extraction of RNA preceded its reverse transcription into cDNA, which served as the sequencing template. This table comes from immunoSEQ multiplex PCR, and its TCRdb copy is limited to in-frame clones, with some not included. The sample carries 190,000 or so clones, about 60% recorded once. The specimen was CD8+ T cells sorted from blood, collected at week 24, from a patient treated with tofacitinib. The rearrangement uses TRBV5-1 and TRBJ2-2; 10 positions agree with TRBD1. The sequence derives from a human donor with alopecia areata. CDR3 in DNA: TGCGCCAGCAGCTTGGAGGACAGGGGGGCGACCGGGGAGCTGTTTTTT. Translated: CASSLEDRGATGELFF.